The present TCR beta chain was sequenced within a study of CD8+ T cells in alopecia areata. Study at large: Among treated patients, oral tofacitinib was administered at 5 to 10 mg twice daily. Study conclusions and caveats: Resident alphabeta T cells of normal skin are also sequenced in scalp samples. Higher clonality than in normal scalp was seen in lesional scalp, especially alopecia totalis/universalis.

From germline, CDR1 is SQVTM and CDR2 ANQGSEA. Trimming left V 5 bases short and J 5 bases short, with 18 bases between. The CDR3 sequence is 14 residues long. Treatment denoted: oral pan-JAK inhibitor, 5-10 mg twice daily. Samples from alopecia areata patients were lesional scalp punch biopsies and peripheral blood. Comments on this clone: Its antigen is unknown.

cDNA prepared by RNA extraction and subsequent reverse transcription served as the template for sequencing. The assay was immunoSEQ multiplex PCR, and TCRdb's table has in-frame clones only and misses some. The sample lists over 150,000 clones, 50% to 65% occurring once. The source material was CD4+ T cells sorted from blood, sampled at week 24, from a patient treated with tofacitinib. The receptor's source is a human donor with alopecia areata. This sequence joins TRBV29-1 and TRBJ2-5; tentative D call: TRBD2 (5 bases). Here the CDR3 reads CSVWTSETGETQYF. The CDR3 DNA follows: TGCAGCGTTTGGACTTCTGAGACGGGGGAGACCCAGTACTTC. Full variable domain (remainder filled in from reference TRBV29-1 and TRBJ2-5): SAVISQKPSRDICQRGTSLTIQCQVDSQVTMMFWYRQQPGQSLTLIATANQGSEATYESGFVIDKFPISRPNLTFSTLTVSNMSPEDSSIYLCSVWTSETGETQYFGPGTRLLVL.